This T cell receptor beta chain originates from a study of a mutant IDH1 vaccine in newly diagnosed glioma. About the research overall: Earlier therapy was either radiotherapy, temozolomide, or both, and most got both.

Points from the study as a whole: With respect to changes in top peripheral T cell clonotypes, pseudoprogression seemed unrelated.

The CDR3 runs 15 residues. After removal of 3 bases from V and 2 bases from J, the junction contained 6 bases not matched to a gene. Germline V lookup: CDR1 SGHTS, CDR2 YDEGEE. The time point is: week 47, end of study. Each dose delivered 300 ug of mutant IDH1 20-mer peptide subcutaneously with imiquimod. Sequencing used immunoSEQ multiplex PCR; TCRdb keeps in-frame clones, though not all of them. The data hold over 50,000 clones, with less than 85% observed a single time. A word on this clone: The antigen is not known.

The receptor's source is a middle-aged woman with glioma. Some clones in this sample may be carry-over from other donors' samples. This chain links TRBV5-8 with TRBJ2-5; 8 bases agree with TRBD1. Sequenced material: PBMCs, taken from a glioma patient whose treatment included an IDH1 peptide vaccine. The CDR3 DNA sequence: TGTGCCAGCAGCTGGGACAGGTCGGGACAAGAGACCCAGTACTTC. This translates into CASSWDRSGQETQYF.